Only a few counts were recorded for the clone carrying this T cell receptor beta chain. Here immunoSEQ multiplex PCR was the method, and the copy in TCRdb shows in-frame clones only, minus some. The data contain about 87,000 clones, approximately 51% of them singletons. The data belong to a study of shared clonotypes between healthy human individuals. Germline assignment: CDR1 MDHEN and CDR2 SYDVKM. The CDR3 extends over 13 amino acids. This rearrangement joins TRBV28 to TRBJ2-5, with TRBD2 matching over 12 bases. The J call may be in error: the DNA end matches TRBJ2-7 better. This receptor was obtained from a woman between 40 and 55 years old in good health. Some clones in this sample may be carry-over from other donors' samples. Sequences were obtained from PBMCs. The CDR3 is CASRPGLAGEQYF. In DNA form, the CDR3 reads TGTGCCAGCAGACCGGGACTAGCGGGCGAGCAGTACTTC.